This T cell receptor (beta chain) was captured in a study of CD8 T cells in Susac syndrome (dated by TCRdb to between 2018 and 2021). About the study as a whole: Repertoire sequencing was used to test whether CD8+ T cell activation and differentiation in Susac syndrome was antigen driven. CD8+ T cell repertoire clonality was compared between some 13 healthy donors, roughly 14 Susac syndrome patients and 15 multiple sclerosis patients. Beyond this particular receptor, the publication reports: The number of individuals in the TCR sequencing and HLA analysis was recognized as being relatively small.

RNA was extracted with the RNeasy kit and roughly 0.5 to 1 ug was reverse transcribed using random hexamers. TCR beta CDR3 regions were amplified with the immunoSEQ multiplex PCR assay covering 54 Vbeta and 13 Jbeta segments. PCR amplification bias was corrected by using a synthetic template baseline for primer optimization and computational correction. The paper's processing steps were these. Only productive sequences were kept, with reads annotated to V, D and J genes according to IMGT and analyzed in immunoSEQ Analyzer. Clonality was calculated as one minus the Shannon entropy normalized by log2 of the number of productive unique sequences. For each patient and control, public and private clones were evaluated among the 100 most prevalent clones. A clone was defined as Susac-specific if it was absent from the healthy and MS cohorts, from approximately 980 published viral clones and from other ImmuneACCESS disease sequences. The raw public data were reprocessed by TCRdb itself: fastp quality trimming at Q25, MiXCR clonotype calling, in-frame beta chains only. Each record represents a unique CDR3 protein, reported with the most common genes and DNA among its rows. None of the V and J calls come from the authors' own analysis; TCRdb made them. This sample holds about 400,000 distinct CDR3 sequences; around 83% were observed only once. The ten biggest clones cover approximately 0.11% of the sample.

Notes on this clonotype: Its antigen is unknown. Base qualities are not provided; no much larger clone lies one nucleotide away.

The CDR3 goes from the cysteine to the phenylalanine over 11 residues. The sequence is cut down to CDR3 DNA, 33 bases in frame from base 1. CDR1 and CDR2 are read off the germline V gene as SQVTM and ANQGSEA. Trimming removed 7 bases from V and 9 bases from J, leaving 15 bases between the germline ends. Peripheral blood CD8+ and CD4+ T cells from healthy donors, Susac syndrome patients and multiple sclerosis patients were profiled by high-throughput TCR beta sequencing. The multiple sclerosis controls were treatment-naive patients who had stable or active relapsing-remitting disease and met the revised McDonald criteria. Bulk CD8+ and CD4+ T cells were purified magnetically by negative isolation, whereas CD8+ TEMRA cells were enriched by FACS. Blood was drawn into EDTA tubes, processed within 24 hours, and PBMCs were isolated by density gradient centrifugation. PBMCs intended for TCR sequencing were cryopreserved in liquid nitrogen and thawed later in a water bath at 37 degrees C. Purity of sorted or isolated CD4+, CD8+ and CD8+ TEMRA cells was at least 90%.

The receptor chain draws on TRBV29-1 and TRBJ2-5; matching of 6 bases hints at TRBD1 as the D gene. The TCR was taken from a human donor with multiple sclerosis. The source material was CD8+ T cells from PBMCs. The encoded CDR3 is CSAVEQGPQYF. The nucleotide sequence is given as TGCAGCGCTGTTGAGCAGGGGCCCCAGTACTTC. Extended through the reference TRBV29-1 and TRBJ2-5 proteins, this CDR3 yields the full variable domain: SAVISQKPSRDICQRGTSLTIQCQVDSQVTMMFWYRQQPGQSLTLIATANQGSEATYESGFVIDKFPISRPNLTFSTLTVSNMSPEDSSIYLCSAVEQGPQYFGPGTRLLVL.